The 15 T cell receptor beta chains listed next were all sequenced from one sample in a study of vaccination and CD4 T cells after COVID-19. Their antigen targets remain unknown. The study sequenced cultured CD4+ T cell DNA using the Oncomine TCR Beta short-read assay. Each CDR3 protein gets one entry after TCRdb re-called the PCR reads with MiXCR. The table shows around 19,000 distinct CDR3 sequences, with 45% to 50% occurring only once. Treatment in this sample: roughly 11-day PBMC culture with coronavirus spike peptide pools or control peptides (ViraFEST assay). The sample comprised CD4+ T cells from blood, cultured in vitro. The receptors stem from a human donor who had recovered from COVID-19.

This clonotype was seen more than once but under ten times. The rearrangement joins TRBV7-2 to TRBJ2-1, with D perhaps TRBD1 or TRBD2 (5 bases each). V lost 5 bases and J lost 3, with 14 bases in between. This CDR3 region has 15 residues. Germline CDR1 is SGHTA and CDR2 is FQGNSA. CDR3 loop: CASSPGTVVYNEQFF. DNA of the CDR3: TGTGCCAGCAGCCCCGGGACGGTAGTCTACAATGAGCAGTTCTTC.

This clonotype was counted a few times. V and J are TRBV20-1 and TRBJ2-3; 9 positions match TRBD2. Trimming took 3 bases from V and 2 from J; bases not matched to a gene: 6. This CDR3 contains 15 residues. Germline-derived CDR1 and CDR2 are DFQATT and SNEGSKA (reference sequence). The CDR3: CSASVREGNTDTQYF. In nucleotides, the CDR3 is TGCAGTGCTAGTGTGCGGGAGGGTAACACAGATACGCAGTATTTT.

The chain carries TRBV5-1 and TRBJ2-1, with D unclear. V was clipped by 4 bases and J by 10 bases, with 6 bases between them. The germline V gene encodes CDR1 SGHRS and CDR2 YFSETQ. This CDR3 comprises 10 residues. This CDR3 is CASSGIEQFF. CDR3 nucleotide sequence: TGCGCCAGCAGCGGGATCGAGCAGTTCTTC. Full variable domain (outside the CDR3, taken from reference TRBV5-1 and TRBJ2-1): KAGVTQTPRYLIKTRGQQVTLSCSPISGHRSVSWYQQTPGQGLQFLFEYFSETQRNKGNFPGRFSGRQFSNSRSEMNVSTLELGDSALYLCASSGIEQFFGPGTRLTVL.

The genes are TRBV25-1 and TRBJ2-1; a possible D gene is TRBD2 (5 bases). This CDR3 region has 17 residues. The V end lost 5 bases, the J end lost 7 bases, and 24 bases lay between the germline ends. Looked up from germline, CDR1 is MGHDK and CDR2 is SYGVNS. The CDR3 region is CASSKAGFQLPGNEQFF. In nucleotides, the CDR3 is TGTGCCAGCAGTAAGGCCGGGTTCCAACTCCCGGGGAATGAGCAGTTCTTC.

The genes are TRBV7-6 and TRBJ1-2; 9 nucleotides agree with TRBD1. Germline V gives CDR1 SGHVS, CDR2 FNYEAQ. Losses at the gene ends were 1 base for V and 12 bases for J; bases not matched to a gene: 9. The CDR3 runs to 14 residues. The CDR3 nucleotides read TGTGCCAGCAGCTTAGTGGCGGGGACAGGGTCGGACACCTTC. As protein: CASSLVAGTGSDTF.

The rearrangement links TRBV20-1 to TRBJ1-4; D might be TRBD1 (5 bases). There are 14 residues in the CDR3. Trimming cost V 6 bases and J 7 bases, with 18 bases left between them. Germline-derived CDR1 and CDR2 are DFQATT and SNEGSKA (reference sequence). The CDR3 reads CSAPASGDGEKLFF. Written as DNA, the CDR3 is TGCAGTGCCCCGGCTTCGGGGGATGGTGAAAAACTGTTTTTT.

This clonotype came up once. The chain is built from TRBV7-9 and TRBJ2-1; 7 nucleotides line up with TRBD1. The CDR3 sequence is 13 residues long. With V trimmed by 5 bases and J by 7 bases, 5 bases remained unmatched. Germline CDR1 SEHNR, CDR2 FQNEAQ (reference sequence). The CDR3 nucleotides are TGTGCCAGCAGCAAACGACAGGGAAATGAGCAGTTCTTC. Translation gives CASSKRQGNEQFF.

This clonotype was seen once. The genes are TRBV7-6 and TRBJ1-5; D remains ambiguous. Germline V lookup: CDR1 SGHVS, CDR2 FNYEAQ. V dropped 0 bases and J dropped 8 bases, with 14 bases sitting between them. The CDR3 extends over 15 amino acids. CDR3 DNA: TGTGCCAGCAGCTTAGCAGGAGGGATCGGCGAGCCCCAGCATTTT. Its protein is CASSLAGGIGEPQHF.

The chain recombines TRBV11-3 with TRBJ1-3, with 8 positions matching TRBD1. This CDR3 is 17 amino acids long. V shed 5 bases, J shed 0 bases, and the junction held 9 bases outside the gene matches. Per the germline V gene, CDR1 is SGHNT and CDR2 is YENEEA. The CDR3 DNA follows: TGTGCCAGCAGCCTCGGGGACAGGTTCCACTCTGGAAACACCATATATTTT. This gives the protein CASSLGDRFHSGNTIYF.

This clonotype was observed a few times. The chain combines TRBV6-2 or TRBV6-3 with TRBJ1-5, with D hard to call. V was trimmed by 2 bases and J by 9 bases, leaving 8 bases between them. Germline loops: CDR1 MNHEY, CDR2 SVGEGT. The CDR3 runs to 12 residues. The CDR3 is CASSYINTPQHF. Written as DNA, the CDR3 is TGTGCCAGCAGTTACATTAATACGCCCCAGCATTTT.

The V call is TRBV19, the J call TRBJ2-7, with D hard to call. The V end lost 3 bases, the J end lost 2 bases, and 8 bases lay between the germline ends. This CDR3 spans 13 amino acids. Germline V CDR1 and CDR2: LNHDA, SQIVND (reference sequence). Written as DNA, the CDR3 is TGTGCCAGTAGTATGACGGGCGCCTACGAGCAGTACTTC. It is translated as CASSMTGAYEQYF.

V usage is TRBV20-1 and J usage is TRBJ2-7; D possibly corresponds to TRBD2 (5 bases). This CDR3 contains 13 residues. V shed 3 bases and J shed 5 bases, with 14 bases lying between them. Germline assignment: CDR1 DFQATT and CDR2 SNEGSKA (reference sequence). In nucleotides, the CDR3 is TGCAGTGCTAGTCAGCGGCCCCTAGACGAGCAGTACTTC. Residues: CSASQRPLDEQYF.

The chain couples TRBV10-2 to TRBJ2-1; 7 nucleotides agree with TRBD2. V lost 8 bases to trimming and J lost 5 bases; unmatched junction nucleotides: 6. Per germline, CDR1 WSHSY and CDR2 SAAADI. The length of the CDR3 is 13 residues. CDR3 region: CASWTSVNNEQFF. The DNA of the CDR3 is TGCGCCAGCTGGACTAGTGTCAACAATGAGCAGTTCTTC.

This chain uses TRBV10-3 with TRBJ2-7, with D perhaps given as TRBD1 or TRBD2 (5 bases each). The ends were cut back, 10 bases at V and 4 bases at J, with 14 bases in the middle. From germline, CDR1 is ENHRY and CDR2 SYGVKD. The CDR3 length is 12 residues. The CDR3 here is CATSSWGYEQYF. For the CDR3, the DNA is TGTGCCACCTCGTCGTGGGGGTACGAGCAGTACTTC.

The chain joins TRBV6-1 to TRBJ1-1; maybe TRBD1 (6 bases). CDR3 size: 15 residues. Trimming pared 4 bases from V and 0 bases from J, leaving 12 bases between. Germline CDR1 MNHNS, CDR2 SASEGT. CDR3 sequence (DNA): TGTGCCAGCAGTGCTCCGGGGGCCATGAACACTGAAGCTTTCTTT. Translation gives CASSAPGAMNTEAFF.